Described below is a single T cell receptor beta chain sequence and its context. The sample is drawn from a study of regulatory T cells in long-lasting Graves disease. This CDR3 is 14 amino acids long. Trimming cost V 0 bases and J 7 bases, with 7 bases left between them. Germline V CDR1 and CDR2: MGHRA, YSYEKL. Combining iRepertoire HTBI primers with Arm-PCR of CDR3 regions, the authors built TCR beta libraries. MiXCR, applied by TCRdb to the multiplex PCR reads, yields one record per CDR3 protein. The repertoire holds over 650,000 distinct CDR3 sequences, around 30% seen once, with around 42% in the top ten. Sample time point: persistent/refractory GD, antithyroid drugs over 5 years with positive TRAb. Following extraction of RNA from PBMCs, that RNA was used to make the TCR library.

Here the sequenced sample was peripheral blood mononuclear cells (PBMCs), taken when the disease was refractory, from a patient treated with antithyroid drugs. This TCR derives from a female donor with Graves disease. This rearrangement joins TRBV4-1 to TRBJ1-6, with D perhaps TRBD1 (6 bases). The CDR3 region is CASSQERGNSPLHF. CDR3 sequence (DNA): TGCGCCAGCAGCCAAGAAAGGGGGAATTCACCCCTCCACTTT.